This T cell receptor beta chain is drawn from a study of blood T cell repertoires in COVID-19. Study at large: Sites across the United States, Italy and Spain contributed samples from acute and convalescent COVID-19. PBMCs, B-cell-depleted T cells, or T cells provided the cDNA or gDNA that made up the material.

V was clipped by 5 bases and J by 0 bases; unmatched bases: 8. CDR1 is SGHKS and CDR2 is YYEKEE in the germline V gene (reference sequence). The CDR3 length is 16 residues. Data came from immunoSEQ multiplex PCR; TCRdb stores just in-frame clones and leaves some out. Of approximately 280,000 clones listed, 75% to 90% were seen once; the top ten hold about 12%. The sequence derives from a woman aged 60-70 years with acute or convalescent COVID-19. The sequencing sample was made of peripheral blood. The chain carries TRBV5-5 and TRBJ2-4; 7 nucleotides line up with TRBD1. The CDR3 nucleotides read TGTGCCAGCAGTGTTACTACAGGGGAAGCCAAAAACATTCAGTACTTC. This encodes CASSVTTGEAKNIQYF.